The rows below give T cell receptor beta chains drawn from one sample of a study of human T cells and chemical hapten exposure. From the RACE reads, TCRdb called clonotypes with MiXCR, one entry per CDR3 protein. The sample lists fewer than 65,000 distinct CDR3 sequences, 9.4% occurring once. Sequencing used whole blood, obtained in connection with sensitization to the hapten diphenylcyclopropenone (DPC). These receptors were taken from a middle-aged woman with alopecia areata. Some clones in this sample may be carry-over from other donors' samples. CDR3s include the opening cysteine and the closing phenylalanine or tryptophan. The D gene is left open where the match is weak. Rows may omit the clone size; those that give it use once, few, many or a size class.

j_gene,v_gene,abundance,d_gene,CDR3nt,CDR3aa
TRBJ2-7,TRBV3-1,many,NA,TGTGCCAGCAGCCAAACCCAATACGAGCAGTACTTC,CASSQTQYEQYF
TRBJ1-5,TRBV12-3/TRBV12-4,hyperexpanded,NA,TGTGCCAGCAGTTTATATAGCAGCGAGCAGCCCCAGCATTTT,CASSLYSSEQPQHF
TRBJ2-7,TRBV27,many,NA,TGTGCCAGCAGTTTCGGACCATCCTACGAGCAGTACTTC,CASSFGPSYEQYF
TRBJ2-1,TRBV29-1,many,NA,TGCAGCGTCGCACCTGGACAGATTCAGGTCTTC,CSVAPGQIQVF
TRBJ1-1,TRBV5-8,NA,NA,TGTGCCAGCAGCCCGTGGGAGGGGGACACTGAAGCTTTCTTT,CASSPWEGDTEAFF
TRBJ2-4,TRBV3-1,few,NA,TGTGCCAGCAGCCAAGATCTAAACATTCAGTACTTC,CASSQDLNIQYF
TRBJ1-3,TRBV5-1,NA,NA,TGCGCCAGACCCGTCTCTGGAAACACCATATATTTT,CARPVSGNTIYF
TRBJ1-2,TRBV6-5,few,NA,TGTGCCAGCAGTTATCTGGCTAGCGGGTATGGCTACACCTTC,CASSYLASGYGYTF
TRBJ2-1,TRBV29-1,NA,NA,TGCAGCGCCCTTTTTACGGGGGGCCGGTGGGGAAATGAGCAGTTCTTC,CSALFTGGRWGNEQFF
TRBJ1-1,TRBV5-1,NA,TRBD1,TGCGCCAGCAGCCGTCGGACAGGGATCATGAACACTGAAGCTTTCTTT,CASSRRTGIMNTEAFF
TRBJ1-5,TRBV18,few,TRBD1,TGTGCCAGCTCACGACAGGGGGAAAGCAATCAGCCCCAGCATTTT,CASSRQGESNQPQHF
TRBJ2-7,TRBV28,many,NA,TGTGCCAGCAGCCAAACCCCGGGGGCATTGAAGTACTTC,CASSQTPGALKYF
TRBJ2-1,TRBV2,few,NA,TGTGCCAGCAGGACCAACGCAGGTGATGAGCAGTTCTTC,CASRTNAGDEQFF
TRBJ1-2,TRBV5-1,NA,TRBD1,TGCGCCAGCAGCTCCCAGGGGGGGAAGGATGGCTACACCTTC,CASSSQGGKDGYTF
TRBJ2-3,TRBV6-4,many,NA,TGTGCCAGCAGTGACTCGCTAGCGCCCACAGATACGCAGTATTTT,CASSDSLAPTDTQYF
TRBJ2-5,TRBV5-1,few,TRBD1,TGCGCCAGCAGCCGGGACAGGGGGCCCCTTGAGACCCAGTACTTC,CASSRDRGPLETQYF
TRBJ2-5,TRBV5-1,many,NA,TGCGCCAGCAGCTTGGGACAATCCCAAGAGACCCAGTACTTC,CASSLGQSQETQYF
TRBJ1-2,TRBV24-1,many,NA,TGTGCCACCAGTGGGAAGGGCCCAGGGAATGGCTACACCTTC,CATSGKGPGNGYTF
TRBJ2-3,TRBV20-1,many,NA,TGCAGTGCTAGAGTTATCTCGGGAAAGCAGTATTTT,CSARVISGKQYF
TRBJ1-5,TRBV7-2,many,NA,TGTGCCAGCAGCTTAGCACGGGGACCCAATCAGCCCCAGCATTTT,CASSLARGPNQPQHF
TRBJ2-7,TRBV6-1,NA,NA,TGTGCCAGCAGTATAGAGGACGCCTCCTACGAGCAGTACTTC,CASSIEDASYEQYF
TRBJ2-1,TRBV4-1,few,TRBD2,TGCGCCAGCAGCCAAGTTGGACTCACGGGACTAGCGGGGGCCGCCTACAATGAGCAGTTCTTC,CASSQVGLTGLAGAAYNEQFF
TRBJ1-5,TRBV29-1,NA,NA,TGCAGCGTTGCAGATACGATCGGTCAGCCCCAGCATTTT,CSVADTIGQPQHF
TRBJ1-2,TRBV5-6,few,NA,TGTGCCAGCAGCTTGGCACCGGGCAGAGCCACCGTTAACTATGGCTACACCTTC,CASSLAPGRATVNYGYTF
TRBJ2-3,TRBV2,many,NA,TGTGCCAGCAGTGGGGGACTCCTGGCGGGGACAGATACGCAGTATTTT,CASSGGLLAGTDTQYF
TRBJ2-7,TRBV7-8,many,NA,TGTGCCAGCAGCTTAGGGGTCAGGGAATCCTACGAGCAGTACTTC,CASSLGVRESYEQYF
TRBJ2-7,TRBV19,many,NA,TGTGCCAGTAGTACGAGGACAGGGAGGGGCGAGCAGTACTTC,CASSTRTGRGEQYF
TRBJ1-2,TRBV2,NA,NA,TGTGCCAGCAGTCCCCACTGGGGCGAGGGGGATGGCTACACCTTC,CASSPHWGEGDGYTF
TRBJ2-1,TRBV19,NA,NA,TGTGCCAGTAGTATAGTGCGGACTGGGATCAATGAGCAGTTCTTC,CASSIVRTGINEQFF
TRBJ2-7,TRBV6-5,few,TRBD1,TGTGCCAGCAGTCTCCGACCGGGACAGGGTTACGAGCAGTACTTC,CASSLRPGQGYEQYF
TRBJ2-1,TRBV6-5,many,NA,TGTGCCAGCAGTTACTCGCACGGCGTGTCCTACAATGAGCAGTTCTTC,CASSYSHGVSYNEQFF
TRBJ2-3,TRBV3-1,many,NA,TGTGCCAGCAGCCAAGATCGTGGGACCCAAGAGGGAGATACGCAGTATTTT,CASSQDRGTQEGDTQYF